This is a list of T cell receptor beta chains from one sample in a study of monozygotic twins with inflammatory bowel disease. TCRdb reworked the 5' RACE reads into one entry per CDR3 protein, no DNA. This listing includes a few hundred thousand distinct CDR3 sequences. Specimen: blood. Receptor source: a human donor with ulcerative colitis or Crohn's disease, or a healthy co-twin of an affected twin (not recorded which). Each CDR3 is given with its conserved first and last residue. Fields, in order: J gene, V gene, CDR3 protein.

j_gene: TRBJ2-7
v_gene: TRBV11-3
CDR3aa: CASSSDPAYEQYF

j_gene: TRBJ2-3
v_gene: TRBV24-1
CDR3aa: CATSFYPGGLIPDTQYF

j_gene: TRBJ2-1
v_gene: TRBV20-1
CDR3aa: CSASNTLAGGYRSYNEQFF

j_gene: TRBJ2-2
v_gene: TRBV5-4
CDR3aa: CASRRTDTGELFF

j_gene: TRBJ2-5
v_gene: TRBV20-1
CDR3aa: CSARTKTSGEETQYF

j_gene: TRBJ2-7
v_gene: TRBV4-2
CDR3aa: CASSHSEGYRSSYEQYF

j_gene: TRBJ1-2
v_gene: TRBV7-9
CDR3aa: CASSSSRLISFYGYTF

j_gene: TRBJ1-5
v_gene: TRBV7-2
CDR3aa: CASSLQGSRVDQPQHF

j_gene: TRBJ2-5
v_gene: TRBV29-1
CDR3aa: CSAGQEETQYF

j_gene: TRBJ2-5
v_gene: TRBV5-4
CDR3aa: CASTVQGAKETQYF

j_gene: TRBJ2-7
v_gene: TRBV11-2
CDR3aa: CASSLVAGVPYEQYF

j_gene: TRBJ2-7
v_gene: TRBV12-3/TRBV12-4
CDR3aa: CASSSGTRGYEQYF

j_gene: TRBJ1-2
v_gene: TRBV20-1
CDR3aa: CSASRDSQNLYGYTF

j_gene: TRBJ1-5
v_gene: TRBV20-1
CDR3aa: CSARQDGNQPQHF

j_gene: TRBJ1-3
v_gene: TRBV18
CDR3aa: CASSLGQLRSGNTIYF

j_gene: TRBJ1-4
v_gene: TRBV7-9
CDR3aa: CASSLASPSSEKLFF

j_gene: TRBJ2-7
v_gene: TRBV12-3/TRBV12-4
CDR3aa: CASSPPNRVYEQYF

j_gene: TRBJ2-7
v_gene: TRBV6-1
CDR3aa: CASSDSSYEQYF

j_gene: TRBJ2-3
v_gene: TRBV5-8
CDR3aa: CASSFWVGEGTQYF

j_gene: TRBJ2-1
v_gene: TRBV5-1
CDR3aa: CASSLNRQEQFF

j_gene: TRBJ1-5
v_gene: TRBV20-1
CDR3aa: CSANDRGQPQHF

j_gene: TRBJ1-2
v_gene: TRBV19
CDR3aa: CASSAVGRSSGGYTF

j_gene: TRBJ1-1
v_gene: TRBV12-3/TRBV12-4
CDR3aa: CASSSGTVGDTEAFF

j_gene: TRBJ1-5
v_gene: TRBV6-1
CDR3aa: CASINTGTYQPQHF

j_gene: TRBJ2-7
v_gene: TRBV12-3/TRBV12-4
CDR3aa: CASSFPGQTIYEQYF

j_gene: TRBJ2-2
v_gene: TRBV20-1
CDR3aa: CSGREGSTGELFF

j_gene: TRBJ2-2
v_gene: TRBV29-1
CDR3aa: CSVEDLGQGDTGELFF

j_gene: TRBJ2-1
v_gene: TRBV4-2
CDR3aa: CASSQVALAGGYNEQFF

j_gene: TRBJ2-7
v_gene: TRBV7-8
CDR3aa: CASSLLPTGDRTYEQYF

j_gene: TRBJ1-1
v_gene: TRBV11-2
CDR3aa: CASRRVQNTEAFF

j_gene: TRBJ1-2
v_gene: TRBV12-3/TRBV12-4
CDR3aa: CASSPAGTGVDGYTF

j_gene: TRBJ1-1
v_gene: TRBV19
CDR3aa: CASQGSRNTEAFF

j_gene: TRBJ2-7
v_gene: TRBV29-1
CDR3aa: CSVGTGYPYEQYF

j_gene: TRBJ1-1
v_gene: TRBV7-9
CDR3aa: CASSFTGRWKTEAFF

j_gene: TRBJ2-2
v_gene: TRBV5-6
CDR3aa: CASSLFYGELFF

j_gene: TRBJ2-3
v_gene: TRBV5-1
CDR3aa: CASSLGRPQDTQYF

j_gene: TRBJ1-5
v_gene: TRBV23-1
CDR3aa: CASSQGHRTYNQPQHF

j_gene: TRBJ2-5
v_gene: TRBV18
CDR3aa: CASSPGTSGAIQETQYF

j_gene: TRBJ2-7
v_gene: TRBV6-1
CDR3aa: CASSAGPGSYEQYF

j_gene: TRBJ2-7
v_gene: TRBV18
CDR3aa: CASSSPLLGEQYF

j_gene: TRBJ2-1
v_gene: TRBV4-1
CDR3aa: CASSQGPQRGPYNEQFF

j_gene: TRBJ1-2
v_gene: TRBV12-3/TRBV12-4
CDR3aa: CASTPGTGVDYGYTF

j_gene: TRBJ1-5
v_gene: TRBV7-9
CDR3aa: CASSSAPGQTGGQPQHF

j_gene: TRBJ2-5
v_gene: TRBV20-1
CDR3aa: CSASGDPRSPRQETQYF

j_gene: TRBJ1-1
v_gene: TRBV10-2
CDR3aa: CASKGRGNTEAFF

j_gene: TRBJ2-5
v_gene: TRBV2
CDR3aa: CASRDRGEETQYF

j_gene: TRBJ1-1
v_gene: TRBV18
CDR3aa: CASSPGTGNTEAFF

j_gene: TRBJ2-7
v_gene: TRBV3-1
CDR3aa: CASSAQLTREDKQYF

j_gene: TRBJ1-5
v_gene: TRBV7-2
CDR3aa: CASSLDQGGPQPQHF

j_gene: TRBJ1-6
v_gene: TRBV7-9
CDR3aa: CASSPPDEAYNSPLHF

j_gene: TRBJ1-2
v_gene: TRBV12-3/TRBV12-4
CDR3aa: CASRYDQSPYGYTF

j_gene: TRBJ2-7
v_gene: TRBV3-1
CDR3aa: CASSHPTGDRTYEQYF